This T cell receptor beta chain was recorded in a study of shared clonotypes between healthy human individuals (dated by TCRdb to between 2020 and 2021). About the investigation overall: A few men and two women, aged 18 to 49 years, made up the cohort. Per donor, three plates each were used for CD4 naive and CD4 memory, two for CD8 naive, and one for CD8 memory. Different laboratories and diverse techniques were used to prepare libraries and sequence TCR repertoires, to increase sequencing depth and limit assay-specific biases. To estimate repertoire size and how much clonotypes are shared between individuals, the study performed deep sequencing of blood TCR repertoires from five healthy adults. Each donor's leukapheresis produced roughly between roughly 0.85 and 10 billion PBMCs.

Results the study describes overall, beyond this receptor: Sampling was restricted to blood, and TCR repertoires in tissue are likely to differ from TCR repertoires in blood. Across a handful of donors, approximately 5% of naive CD4, 3% to 3.5% of naive CD8, approximately 2.5% of memory CD4, and under 0.45% of memory CD8 clonotypes were shared. Because the study included a small number of donors, the genetic and exposure-history diversity represented was limited. Higher generation probabilities were observed for clonotypes shared by all four sorted-subset donors than for non-shared clonotypes. Pairwise subsampling indicated that sequencing depth was expected to affect the degree of clonotype sharing among donors. Incomplete sequencing was indicated by rarefaction of sorted-subset datasets, despite the large sequencing depth. Larger estimated clonotype richness was generally found for naive subsets than for memory subsets.

Using the deep immunoSEQ assay, TCR CDR3 regions were amplified from genomic DNA by multiplex PCR. Extracted genomic DNA from each cell subset was spread evenly across all wells of several immunoSEQ 96-well plates, with each plate serving as a replicate. For sorted subsets, around 200 ng genomic DNA, equal to 30,000 to 35,000 T cell genomes, was loaded into each replicate PCR. The purified libraries were quantified using a Qubit 3.0 fluorometer, sized with a Bioanalyzer 2100, and then quantified again using the KAPA Library Quantification kit. Every immunoSEQ 96-well plate was sequenced on a separate single-read 150-cycle Illumina NextSeq 550 flow cell. The original methods were these. The immunoSEQ output contained only junctional sequences without quality scores, so filtering could not match that applied to full-length reads. Sequences were annotated with PyIR, a Python wrapper for IgBLAST v1.9, and V/J genes and CDR3 were assigned using IMGT germline references. Any read was removed if the V/J assignment was weak (E-value above 1e-6), the CDR3 was missing, or the read contained stop codons, out-of-frame junctions, or ambiguous translated residues. V3J clonotypes were defined as sequences sharing the same inferred V gene, J gene, and CDR3 amino acid sequence. To compute the percentage overlap between repertoires, the number of shared unique clonotypes was divided by the size of the smaller repertoire. Richness of each repertoire was evaluated using RTK rarefaction, the Chao1 estimator, and Recon v2.1 estimates of unobserved clonotypes. For all TCRbeta clonotypes obtained by the gDNA method from a handful of donors, generation probabilities were computed with OLGA. The table comes from immuneACCESS by way of TCRdb, which keeps in-frame sequences with V and J called. Part of the clones is missing from these tables; in studies checked, under half for an unresolved V gene and the rest for unknown reasons. For V, J and clone size, that table is used; D and trimming come from the DNA. Within this sample are 2 million to 2.5 million clones, with approximately 90% of them counted one time only. The top ten clones comprise about 0.41% of the sample.

About this clone: What antigen it recognizes has not been identified. No quality values exist for individual bases; no much larger clone is one base distant.

The donors were healthy, HIV-negative adults with no recently reported acute infections or vaccinations. Every donor was a Caucasian adult residing in Nashville, Tennessee, USA. CD4+ T cells were enriched through magnetic negative selection, after which naive cells were positively selected on CD45RA and the remaining negative fraction served as the memory subset. Blood was obtained by leukapheresis, after which PBMCs were separated by Ficoll-Histopaque density gradient centrifugation and cryopreserved in liquid nitrogen vapor phase. Analytical flow cytometry was used to check the purity and quantity of every magnetically sorted T cell population. From each sorted fraction, genomic DNA was isolated and quantified by UV absorbance on a Nanodrop 2000c. Sequenced: naive CD4+ T cells from PBMCs. The cell subset or site label, read with the paper, signifies: CD45RA+ positively selected. This clonotype was sampled from a man aged 18 to 29 in good health. Some clones in this sample may be carry-over from other donors' samples.

CDR3 region: CSGRESDIQYF. The DNA is as follows: TGCAGTGGACGGGAGTCGGACATTCAGTACTTC. Rearrangement joined TRBV20-1 to TRBJ2-4, with a weak D call of TRBD2 (6 bases match). There are 11 amino acids in the CDR3, from cysteine to phenylalanine inclusive. Only CDR3 DNA remains: 33 bases, in frame from the first base. V loses 7 bases, J loses 8 bases, and the germline ends lie 12 bases apart. CDR1 DFQATT and CDR2 SNEGSKA are derived from the germline V gene (reference sequence).